This TCR beta chain was captured by sequencing in a study of Ad26.COV2.S vaccination and SARS-CoV-2 variants. Study background: A COV1001 Ad26.COV2.S trial-arm participant provided the sample.

On this clone itself: Its antigen is unidentified.

Only in-frame clones appear in the TCRdb table, and some are missing; sequencing was by immunoSEQ multiplex PCR. The data contain around 320,000 clones, over 75% of them singletons. Stated treatment: roughly 18 received Ad26.COV2.S at low or high dose, single or two shots; 5 received placebo; per-sample allocation not given. All samples were drawn on day 63, counting from the first vaccine or placebo injection. SARS-CoV-2 spike from the Wuhan strain was encoded by the vaccine, an Ad26 vector. Study observations and caveats: Compared with placebo recipients, vaccine recipients had higher spike-specific TCR breadth. The breadth of spike-specific CD8+ and CD4+ T cell responses after vaccination was reportedly substantial.

This clonotype originated in a person between 18 and 59 years old who received the Ad26.COV2.S COVID-19 vaccine or a placebo. Sequenced here: peripheral blood, sampled in a trial of Ad26.COV2.S vaccine versus placebo.

The CDR3 reads CASSTDRVSGNTIYF. CDR3 sequence (DNA): TGTGCCAGCAGCACAGACAGGGTCTCTGGAAACACCATATATTTT. The chain has TRBV7-9 and TRBJ1-3, with TRBD1 matching 7 bases. Trimming removed 5 bases from V and 0 bases from J; junction bases left unmatched: 4. Germline V gene data show CDR1 as SEHNR and CDR2 as FQNEAQ (reference sequence). The CDR3 extends over 15 amino acids.